Listed below are T cell receptor beta chains from one sample, sequenced in a study of regulatory T cells in long-lasting Graves disease. TCRdb re-derived calls from the multiplex PCR reads in MiXCR, one entry per CDR3 protein. The sample includes some 330,000 distinct CDR3 sequences, roughly 25% seen only once; the top ten take around a quarter. The specimen was peripheral blood mononuclear cells (PBMCs), collected when the disease was refractory, from a patient treated with antithyroid drugs. All receptors come from a woman between 35 and 50 years old with Graves disease. Both conserved end residues are part of each CDR3. The D gene is left open where the match is weak. Clone size is not always given. Where it is, it says once, few, many or a class for expanded clones.

CDR3nt: TGTGCCAGCAGCTCATACAGGGTCCCCGGGACCCAGTACTTC; CDR3aa: CASSSYRVPGTQYF; v_gene: TRBV13; abundance: -; j_gene: TRBJ2-5; d_gene: -
CDR3nt: TGTGCCAGCAGTTTTATCAAGGGTTGGTACTACGAGCAGTACTTC; CDR3aa: CASSFIKGWYYEQYF; v_gene: TRBV12-3/TRBV12-4; abundance: many; j_gene: TRBJ2-7; d_gene: -
CDR3nt: TGTGCCAGCAGTTACTCGAAGAGGGGACCCAGCTCCTACGAGCAGTACTTC; CDR3aa: CASSYSKRGPSSYEQYF; v_gene: TRBV6-5; abundance: many; j_gene: TRBJ2-7; d_gene: -
CDR3nt: TGCAGTGCTAGCGGGACAGGGGTTTACTATAATTCACCCCTCCACTTT; CDR3aa: CSASGTGVYYNSPLHF; v_gene: TRBV20-1; abundance: -; j_gene: TRBJ1-6; d_gene: TRBD1
CDR3nt: TGTGCCAGCAGCCCTCCGTCGACGGCTAAAGCTTTCTTT; CDR3aa: CASSPPSTAKAFF; v_gene: TRBV11-2; abundance: many; j_gene: TRBJ1-1; d_gene: -
CDR3nt: TGTGCCAGCAGCCTTTCGAGGACTACTGAAGCTTTCTTT; CDR3aa: CASSLSRTTEAFF; v_gene: TRBV7-9; abundance: -; j_gene: TRBJ1-1; d_gene: -
CDR3nt: TGCAGTGCTAGACTATCCTCCTACGAGCAGTACTTC; CDR3aa: CSARLSSYEQYF; v_gene: TRBV20-1; abundance: many; j_gene: TRBJ2-7; d_gene: -
CDR3nt: TGTGCCAGCGGGGGATGGGAGTCACCCCTCCACTTT; CDR3aa: CASGGWESPLHF; v_gene: TRBV6-1; abundance: -; j_gene: TRBJ1-6; d_gene: -
CDR3nt: TGTGCCAGCAGTTTAGGGGCTAGCACTGAAGCTTTCTTT; CDR3aa: CASSLGASTEAFF; v_gene: TRBV12-3/TRBV12-4; abundance: many; j_gene: TRBJ1-1; d_gene: -
CDR3nt: TGTGCCAGCAGCCGCTACCCCGGGCAGGGAAACATTCAGTACTTC; CDR3aa: CASSRYPGQGNIQYF; v_gene: TRBV14; abundance: -; j_gene: TRBJ2-4; d_gene: -
CDR3nt: TGTGCCAGCAGTTCCGGGACAATTTCCCCCAATCAGCCCCAGCATTTT; CDR3aa: CASSSGTISPNQPQHF; v_gene: TRBV28; abundance: many; j_gene: TRBJ1-5; d_gene: -
CDR3nt: TGTGCCAGCAGTTCCCCGCCACGGCGGGCGCTTCACCAAGAGACCCAGTACTTC; CDR3aa: CASSSPPRRALHQETQYF; v_gene: TRBV28; abundance: many; j_gene: TRBJ2-5; d_gene: -
CDR3nt: TGTGCCAGCAGTCTAATGACAGGGGGGTATTCCTATGGCTACACCTTC; CDR3aa: CASSLMTGGYSYGYTF; v_gene: TRBV12-3/TRBV12-4; abundance: -; j_gene: TRBJ1-2; d_gene: TRBD1
CDR3nt: TGTGCCAGCAGTGCCACAGGGGGTTCGGGAGAGACCCAGTACTTC; CDR3aa: CASSATGGSGETQYF; v_gene: TRBV6-4; abundance: few; j_gene: TRBJ2-5; d_gene: TRBD1
CDR3nt: TGTGCCAGCACCGATACAGGCTACGAGCAGTACTTC; CDR3aa: CASTDTGYEQYF; v_gene: TRBV2; abundance: -; j_gene: TRBJ2-7; d_gene: -
CDR3nt: TGTGCCAGTCGGGGGGCTCTTACCCAAGAGACCCAGTACTTC; CDR3aa: CASRGALTQETQYF; v_gene: TRBV10-3; abundance: -; j_gene: TRBJ2-5; d_gene: -
CDR3nt: TGTGCCAGCAGCCAGGATACAGGGAAGGGGGAGCTGTTTTTT; CDR3aa: CASSQDTGKGELFF; v_gene: TRBV3-1; abundance: few; j_gene: TRBJ2-2; d_gene: -
CDR3nt: TGCAGTGCTACGACAGGGGTCTCCTACGAGCAGTACTTC; CDR3aa: CSATTGVSYEQYF; v_gene: TRBV20-1; abundance: -; j_gene: TRBJ2-7; d_gene: TRBD1
CDR3nt: TGTGCCAGCAGTTTATTCGTGTCAGCTGAAGCTTTCTTT; CDR3aa: CASSLFVSAEAFF; v_gene: TRBV28; abundance: many; j_gene: TRBJ1-1; d_gene: -
CDR3nt: TGTGCCAGCAGTGTATATGAGGATCAGCCCCAGCATTTT; CDR3aa: CASSVYEDQPQHF; v_gene: TRBV2; abundance: many; j_gene: TRBJ1-5; d_gene: -
CDR3nt: TGCAGTGCCAGAACAGGACTAGCGGGTGGTGGGACCCAGTACTTC; CDR3aa: CSARTGLAGGGTQYF; v_gene: TRBV20-1; abundance: many; j_gene: TRBJ2-5; d_gene: TRBD2
CDR3nt: TGTGCCAGCAGCCCCCCTAGCGGGAGTTGGGCCGGGGAGCTGTTTTTT; CDR3aa: CASSPPSGSWAGELFF; v_gene: TRBV11-2; abundance: -; j_gene: TRBJ2-2; d_gene: TRBD2
CDR3nt: TGTGCCAGTAGTATCAGAGGGAACTCTGGGGCCAACGTCCTGACTTTC; CDR3aa: CASSIRGNSGANVLTF; v_gene: TRBV19; abundance: -; j_gene: TRBJ2-6; d_gene: -
CDR3nt: TGCAGTGCTAGTCAGGAGGACAGGGGGCGCGGTCAGCCCCAGCATTTT; CDR3aa: CSASQEDRGRGQPQHF; v_gene: TRBV20-1; abundance: -; j_gene: TRBJ1-5; d_gene: TRBD1
CDR3nt: TGTGCCTACCAGGGTAGAGGGGCCAAAAACATTCAGTACTTC; CDR3aa: CAYQGRGAKNIQYF; v_gene: TRBV30; abundance: -; j_gene: TRBJ2-4; d_gene: -
CDR3nt: TGTGCCAGTAGAGGGCAGGGTTTTAAGGAAAAACTGTTTTTT; CDR3aa: CASRGQGFKEKLFF; v_gene: TRBV19; abundance: few; j_gene: TRBJ1-4; d_gene: -
CDR3nt: TGTGCCAGCAGGGGGACTAGCGGAACGAACACCGGGGAGCTGTTTTTT; CDR3aa: CASRGTSGTNTGELFF; v_gene: TRBV12-3/TRBV12-4; abundance: -; j_gene: TRBJ2-2; d_gene: TRBD2
CDR3nt: TGTGCCAGCAGCTCTCTAGCGGGAGGCTGGAATGAGCAGTTCTTC; CDR3aa: CASSSLAGGWNEQFF; v_gene: TRBV11-2; abundance: -; j_gene: TRBJ2-1; d_gene: TRBD2
CDR3nt: TGCGCCAGCAGCTTGACAGGGATCGGAAGAGGCTACACCTTC; CDR3aa: CASSLTGIGRGYTF; v_gene: TRBV5-1; abundance: many; j_gene: TRBJ1-2; d_gene: -
CDR3nt: TGTGCCAGCAGCTCCGAAGGGGTGAACACTGAAGCTTCCTTT; CDR3aa: CASSSEGVNTEASF; v_gene: TRBV7-9; abundance: -; j_gene: TRBJ1-1; d_gene: -
CDR3nt: TGTGCCACCAGTGATCAAACAGGGGTAGATACGCAGTATTTT; CDR3aa: CATSDQTGVDTQYF; v_gene: TRBV24-1; abundance: -; j_gene: TRBJ2-3; d_gene: TRBD1
CDR3nt: TGTGCCAGCAGCCTAGGAAGGTTATCAAGCAATCAGCCCCAGCATTTT; CDR3aa: CASSLGRLSSNQPQHF; v_gene: TRBV11-2; abundance: few; j_gene: TRBJ1-5; d_gene: -
CDR3nt: TGTGCCAGCAGCCAAACCGGGACTAGCGTCTCCTACAATGAGCAGTTCTTC; CDR3aa: CASSQTGTSVSYNEQFF; v_gene: TRBV4-2; abundance: few; j_gene: TRBJ2-1; d_gene: TRBD2
CDR3nt: TGCGCCAGCAGCATGGACCTTTTCGAGCAGTACTTC; CDR3aa: CASSMDLFEQYF; v_gene: TRBV5-1; abundance: -; j_gene: TRBJ2-7; d_gene: -
CDR3nt: TGTGCCAGCAGTCTTATGGGACTAGCGGGAGCCCCCTACGAGCAGTACTTC; CDR3aa: CASSLMGLAGAPYEQYF; v_gene: TRBV12-3/TRBV12-4; abundance: many; j_gene: TRBJ2-7; d_gene: TRBD2
CDR3nt: TGTGCCACCAGCAGAGACCAGTCTGCCTACGAGCAGTACTTC; CDR3aa: CATSRDQSAYEQYF; v_gene: TRBV15; abundance: few; j_gene: TRBJ2-7; d_gene: -
CDR3nt: TGTGCCAGCAGTTTCGAGTGGGGGGAGGCGAACACCGGGGAGCTGTTTTTT; CDR3aa: CASSFEWGEANTGELFF; v_gene: TRBV28; abundance: few; j_gene: TRBJ2-2; d_gene: -
CDR3nt: TGTGCCAGCAGTTTATACCGCAGCACAGATACGCAGTATTTT; CDR3aa: CASSLYRSTDTQYF; v_gene: TRBV28; abundance: -; j_gene: TRBJ2-3; d_gene: -
CDR3nt: TGTGCCAGCAGTCAGAGGCCGGGACAGGGGCTTTCGAGGAATTCACCCCTCCACTTT; CDR3aa: CASSQRPGQGLSRNSPLHF; v_gene: TRBV6-1; abundance: few; j_gene: TRBJ1-6; d_gene: TRBD1
CDR3nt: TGTGCCAGCAGTGCCGCCTACGAGCAGTACTTC; CDR3aa: CASSAAYEQYF; v_gene: TRBV28; abundance: many; j_gene: TRBJ2-7; d_gene: -
CDR3nt: TGTGCCAGCAGCCCACTTGGGACTAGCGGGATAGAGACCCAGTACTTC; CDR3aa: CASSPLGTSGIETQYF; v_gene: TRBV28; abundance: many; j_gene: TRBJ2-5; d_gene: TRBD2
CDR3nt: TGCGCCAGCAGCTTGAATGGGGTAGGTGTCCTCCTCTACAATGAGCAGTTCTTC; CDR3aa: CASSLNGVGVLLYNEQFF; v_gene: TRBV5-1; abundance: -; j_gene: TRBJ2-1; d_gene: -
CDR3nt: TGTGCCAGCAGTTTAACCCGGACAGGGTACCCCGGGGAGCTGTTTTTT; CDR3aa: CASSLTRTGYPGELFF; v_gene: TRBV27; abundance: -; j_gene: TRBJ2-2; d_gene: TRBD1
CDR3nt: TGTGCCAGCAGTTCACGGATACTAGCCACCTACAATGAGCAGTTCTTC; CDR3aa: CASSSRILATYNEQFF; v_gene: TRBV25-1; abundance: few; j_gene: TRBJ2-1; d_gene: -
CDR3nt: TGTGCCAGCAGATATAGCATAGGTCTACCCTGGTGGAATGAGCAGTTCTTC; CDR3aa: CASRYSIGLPWWNEQFF; v_gene: TRBV7-2; abundance: -; j_gene: TRBJ2-1; d_gene: -
CDR3nt: TGTGCCAGCAGCTTGGGTCTAGCGGGAGCCCCGTCCGAAATCGAGCAGTACTTC; CDR3aa: CASSLGLAGAPSEIEQYF; v_gene: TRBV5-6; abundance: -; j_gene: TRBJ2-7; d_gene: TRBD2
CDR3nt: TGTGCCAGCAGCTTAGGCCGCCCTCTACAACAGGGACCATATGGCCACACCTTC; CDR3aa: CASSLGRPLQQGPYGHTF; v_gene: TRBV13; abundance: -; j_gene: TRBJ1-2; d_gene: -
CDR3nt: TGTGCCAGCAGCGGCGGATCTACCAACTCCTACAATGAGCAGTTCTTC; CDR3aa: CASSGGSTNSYNEQFF; v_gene: TRBV12-3/TRBV12-4; abundance: few; j_gene: TRBJ2-1; d_gene: -
CDR3nt: TGCAGTGTCTCACAGGGGAGGGGTTCCTACGAGCAGTACTTC; CDR3aa: CSVSQGRGSYEQYF; v_gene: TRBV20-1; abundance: many; j_gene: TRBJ2-7; d_gene: -
CDR3nt: TGTGCCAGCAGCTTGACTAGCGGGAGAGCCAACGAGCAGTACTTC; CDR3aa: CASSLTSGRANEQYF; v_gene: TRBV7-8; abundance: many; j_gene: TRBJ2-7; d_gene: TRBD2
CDR3nt: TGTGCCAGCAGCCCGGACCGAACCAGCTCCTACGAGCAGTACTTC; CDR3aa: CASSPDRTSSYEQYF; v_gene: TRBV28; abundance: many; j_gene: TRBJ2-7; d_gene: -
CDR3nt: TGTGCCAGTAGTATCGGGGAGATCCAGTACTTC; CDR3aa: CASSIGEIQYF; v_gene: TRBV19; abundance: -; j_gene: TRBJ2-5; d_gene: -
CDR3nt: TGTGCCAGCAGCCCAAACTCGCCTTACGAGCAGTACTTC; CDR3aa: CASSPNSPYEQYF; v_gene: TRBV9; abundance: -; j_gene: TRBJ2-7; d_gene: -
CDR3nt: TGTGCCAAGCCAAGGACAAAGAACACTGAAGCTTTCTTT; CDR3aa: CAKPRTKNTEAFF; v_gene: TRBV2; abundance: many; j_gene: TRBJ1-1; d_gene: -
CDR3nt: TGCGCCAGCAGCTTCGGGACAGGGGAGAACACTGAAGCTTTCTTT; CDR3aa: CASSFGTGENTEAFF; v_gene: TRBV5-1; abundance: -; j_gene: TRBJ1-1; d_gene: TRBD1
CDR3nt: TGTGCCAGCTCACCACCAGTCCGGGTTCCAGAGACCCAGTACTTC; CDR3aa: CASSPPVRVPETQYF; v_gene: TRBV18; abundance: few; j_gene: TRBJ2-5; d_gene: -
CDR3nt: TGCAGTGCTGGTCGATTACAGCTCAAACTACTATCCTACGAGCAGTACTTC; CDR3aa: CSAGRLQLKLLSYEQYF; v_gene: TRBV20-1; abundance: -; j_gene: TRBJ2-7; d_gene: -
CDR3nt: TGTGGAGGGGGCAATCAGCCCCAGCATTTT; CDR3aa: CGGGNQPQHF; v_gene: TRBV7-6; abundance: -; j_gene: TRBJ1-5; d_gene: -
CDR3nt: TGTGCCACCAGTGATTCGCTACGACAGGGGGCGCGAGCAGATACGCAGTATTTT; CDR3aa: CATSDSLRQGARADTQYF; v_gene: TRBV24-1; abundance: -; j_gene: TRBJ2-3; d_gene: TRBD1
CDR3nt: TGTGCCAGCAGTCGGAGGGACTCCGAAGAGCAGTACTTC; CDR3aa: CASSRRDSEEQYF; v_gene: TRBV12-3/TRBV12-4; abundance: many; j_gene: TRBJ2-7; d_gene: -